This T cell receptor beta chain is drawn from a study of T cells in Graves' hyperthyroidism and ophthalmopathy. Findings of the study overall: Before onset, by a median of approximately 6.8 months, the model predicted ophthalmopathy.

Details on this clonotype: What it binds is unknown.

Disease duration under 2 months; hyperthyroidism patients were aged 18 to 65. Reasons for excluding patients were uncontrolled infection, other autoimmune disease, pregnancy or lactation. The source material, RNA transcripts, was used to amplify TCR beta CDR3 regions. The HTBI set primed first-round TCR CDR3 RT-PCR. TCRdb reprocessed the multiplex PCR reads with MiXCR, giving one entry per CDR3 protein. The sample has about 740,000 distinct CDR3 sequences; 14% are singletons. The CDR3 consists of 16 residues. Trimming took off 4 bases at V and 0 bases at J, with 15 bases between the two ends. Germline CDR1 and CDR2: MNHEY and SVGEGT.

Source material: blood. This sequence originates from a woman aged 18 to 35 with Graves' hyperthyroidism. The gene calls are TRBV6-2 or TRBV6-3 and TRBJ1-2, with D unresolved. The DNA for the CDR3 is TGTGCCAGCAGTTCCAACCTTGGCAACGCTAACTATGGCTACACCTTC. Amino acid sequence: CASSSNLGNANYGYTF.